What follows is one T cell receptor beta chain and its context. This clonotype has a handful of counts. Its antigen specificity is not known. Base qualities are missing; no much larger clone stands one base away. These data belong to a study (dated by TCRdb to 2015 to 2016). Library creation used RT-PCR. This sample was sequenced with an Illumina MiSeq. The public sequencing data were trimmed at Q25 with fastp and processed into clonotypes with MiXCR by TCRdb, which kept only in-frame beta chains. Every entry covers one CDR3 protein and lists the most common genes and DNA from its rows. The sample table lists about 680,000 distinct CDR3 sequences, 14% of them with a count of one. 3.6% of the sample is in the top ten clones. V is trimmed back by 5 bases and J by 3 bases, and the junction contains 4 bases that no gene match accounts for. For CDR1 and CDR2, the germline V gene lists SGHTA and FQGTGA. Measured from the cysteine to the phenylalanine, the CDR3 is 15 residues long. Only the CDR3 region is kept as DNA, spanning 45 bases read in frame from base 1.

Sequencing was done on a sample of memory CD4+ T cells from blood. This receptor chain uses TRBV7-3 and TRBJ2-5, with 12 bases matching TRBD2. The receptor comes from a female donor in good health, serving as a healthy control. The CDR3 protein: CASSQTSGREETQYF. The base sequence is TGTGCCAGCAGCCAGACTAGCGGGAGAGAAGAGACCCAGTACTTC.